A selection of T cell receptor beta chains follows, all from one sample in a study of blood T cell repertoires in COVID-19. Only in-frame clones appear in the TCRdb table, and some are missing; sequencing was by immunoSEQ multiplex PCR. The sample lists about 430,000 clones, more than 70% seen once, with 1.4% in the top ten. Specimen: PBMCs or T cells enriched from blood (not recorded which). Receptors were obtained from a woman between 18 and 29 years old who had been exposed to COVID-19. Both conserved end residues are part of each CDR3. The order of the fields is V gene, D gene, clone size, J gene, CDR3 DNA, CDR3 protein. The D gene is left open where the match is weak. Where a row states a size, it is once, few, many or the class of an expanded clone; other rows omit it.

TRBV7-9,.,.,TRBJ1-1,TGTGCCAGCAGCTTAAGGAGGGGACTGAACACTGAAGCTTTCTTT,CASSLRRGLNTEAFF
TRBV14,TRBD1,.,TRBJ2-1,TGTGCCAGCAGCCATCCGACAGGGACCTCCTACAATGAGCAGTTCTTC,CASSHPTGTSYNEQFF
TRBV9,.,.,TRBJ2-7,TGTGCCAGCAGCCCCCGCTTTTCACAAGGGGCCAACGAGCAGTACTTC,CASSPRFSQGANEQYF
TRBV5-6,.,.,TRBJ1-3,TGTGCCAGCAGCCGAAGTGGGGGGGACTCTGGAAACACCATATATTTT,CASSRSGGDSGNTIYF
TRBV29-1,TRBD2,.,TRBJ2-1,TGCAGCACCGAGACTAGCGGGGGACCGCGCGGGAATGAGCAGTTCTTC,CSTETSGGPRGNEQFF
TRBV18,.,few,TRBJ2-7,TGTGCCAGCTCCCAGGGCGAACCCCCAAGCGAGCAGTACTTC,CASSQGEPPSEQYF
TRBV15,.,.,TRBJ2-3,TGTGCCACCAGCAAAGTAGCAGATACGCAGTATTTT,CATSKVADTQYF
TRBV19,TRBD1,.,TRBJ2-7,TGTGCCAGTAGTATAGAAGACAGGGGCCCCTACGAGCAGTACTTC,CASSIEDRGPYEQYF
TRBV27,.,.,TRBJ2-1,TGTGCCAGCAGTTTATTGAATAGCGGGACTAGAGAGGGGGCCAATGAGCAGTTCTTC,CASSLLNSGTREGANEQFF
TRBV5-8,TRBD2,.,TRBJ2-1,TGTGCCAGCAGCGCTCATTACTCTAGCGGGGGGGCAAACAATGAGCAGTTCTTC,CASSAHYSSGGANNEQFF
TRBV6-2/TRBV6-3,.,.,TRBJ2-7,TGTGCCAGCAGTTACGCGACGGGCTACGAGCAGTACTTC,CASSYATGYEQYF
TRBV28,.,.,TRBJ1-2,TGTGCCAGCGCCACTTATACAGGTTCCCCGAAAAACTATGGCTACACCTTC,CASATYTGSPKNYGYTF
TRBV15,.,once,TRBJ2-3,TGTGCCACCCTGGACTATTCTAGCACAGATACGCAGTATTTT,CATLDYSSTDTQYF
TRBV5-5,.,.,TRBJ2-7,TGTGCCAGCAGCTTGGGAGGCGTCTTCACCTACGAGCAGTACTTC,CASSLGGVFTYEQYF
TRBV7-7,.,.,TRBJ2-5,TGTGCCAGCAGCTTAGAGCCGGGAGACCGAGAGACCCAGTACTTC,CASSLEPGDRETQYF
TRBV10-2,TRBD2,.,TRBJ2-7,TGCGCCAGCACCTTGGGGGGGACTAGCGTCAACGAGCAGTACTTC,CASTLGGTSVNEQYF
TRBV5-1,.,.,TRBJ2-7,TGCGCCAGCAGCTTGGCGGTTACCTCCTACGAGCAGTACTTC,CASSLAVTSYEQYF
TRBV20-1,TRBD1,.,TRBJ2-7,TGCAGTGCTAGTGCCTCCGGGACAGGTTCCTACGAGCAGTACTTC,CSASASGTGSYEQYF
TRBV30,TRBD2,once,TRBJ2-1,TGTGCCTGTTTCCCGGGACTAGTTATCGTGGATGAGCAGTTCTTC,CACFPGLVIVDEQFF
TRBV7-9,.,.,TRBJ2-3,TGTGCCAGCAGCTTTTATGGCACAGATACGCAGTATTTT,CASSFYGTDTQYF
TRBV6-5,.,.,TRBJ2-3,TGTGCCAGCAGGGGGGGTGGGGACCCTACGCAGTATTTT,CASRGGGDPTQYF
TRBV6-2/TRBV6-3,.,.,TRBJ1-1,TGTGCCAGCAGTAGAGGGTCGTCACCTTACAAGGTGGACACTGAAGCTTTCTTT,CASSRGSSPYKVDTEAFF
TRBV30,.,.,TRBJ1-5,TGTGCCTGGAGTCGGTTCAATCAGCCCCAGCATTTT,CAWSRFNQPQHF
TRBV30,.,.,TRBJ1-2,TGTGCCTGGAGTGTACTTTTGAGCGATGGCTACACCTTC,CAWSVLLSDGYTF
TRBV18,.,.,TRBJ2-5,TGTGCCAGCTTCTCCTCAGGGTCTCAAGAGACCCAGTACTTC,CASFSSGSQETQYF
TRBV30,.,.,TRBJ2-7,TGTGCCTGGAGTGTAAGCAGGGCGGACGAGCAGTACTTC,CAWSVSRADEQYF
TRBV5-3,TRBD2,.,TRBJ2-7,TGTGCCAGAAGCCTCGGACTAGCGGGGGCCCTCTCCTACGAGCAGTACTTC,CARSLGLAGALSYEQYF
TRBV28,.,.,TRBJ1-1,TGTGCCAGCACTAGAGTGAACACTGAAGCTTTCTTT,CASTRVNTEAFF
TRBV7-9,.,few,TRBJ2-7,TGTGCCAGCAGCTTCCGGGACTCCTACGAGCAGTACTTC,CASSFRDSYEQYF
TRBV4-3,TRBD1,few,TRBJ2-5,TGCGCCAGCAGCCTCGGGACAGGGAAACAAGAGACCCAGTACTTC,CASSLGTGKQETQYF
TRBV28,.,.,TRBJ2-3,TGTGCCAGCACCCACCGGACGGGGAGAGATACGCAGTATTTT,CASTHRTGRDTQYF
TRBV18,.,few,TRBJ2-7,TGTGCCAGCTCACATGGGGGCCCCGGGACCTCCTACGAGCAGTACTTC,CASSHGGPGTSYEQYF
TRBV7-6,TRBD2,.,TRBJ2-2,TGTGCCAGCAGCCCGACACTAGCGGGAGCGGGGGCCGGGGAGCTGTTTTTT,CASSPTLAGAGAGELFF
TRBV29-1,.,.,TRBJ1-1,TGCAGCGTTTCTAACGGAGGGGGAGGGAATACTGAAGCTTTCTTT,CSVSNGGGGNTEAFF
TRBV7-9,.,.,TRBJ2-7,TGTGCCAGCAGCTTAGTCACAGCAGGGGTAAACGAGCAGTACTTC,CASSLVTAGVNEQYF